The rows below give T cell receptor beta chains drawn from one sample of a study of control samples from healthy donors and cancer patients. Some clones are missing from TCRdb's copy, which holds only in-frame ones; the method was immunoSEQ multiplex PCR. There are 50,000 or so clones in the sample; 93% occur only once, and roughly a quarter lies in the top ten. Source material: PBMCs. The origin of the receptors is a woman aged 50 to 65 with head and neck cancer. Each CDR3 is given with its conserved first and last residue. A D gene is named only where the DNA matches it firmly. Only some rows state a clone size, as once, few, many or a class for expanded clones.

cdr3_length j_call clone_size d_call v_call cdr3_aa cdr3_nt
15 TRBJ2-1 - - TRBV2 CASSEAGTGKRLQFF TGTGCCAGCAGTGAAGCGGGTACTGGAAAAAGGTTACAGTTCTTC
11 TRBJ2-7 - - TRBV28 CASDSGYEQYF TGTGCCAGCGATAGCGGCTACGAGCAGTACTTC
17 TRBJ2-3 - - TRBV27 CASSLLTGTLSTDTQYF TGTGCCAGCAGTTTATTAACCGGGACTCTTAGCACAGATACGCAGTATTTT
13 TRBJ2-7 - TRBD1 TRBV6-6 CASSATGESEQYF TGTGCCAGCAGTGCGACAGGGGAGTCCGAGCAGTACTTC
14 TRBJ1-6 - - TRBV6-5 CASSPGLANSPLHF TGTGCCAGCAGCCCCGGACTTGCTAATTCACCCCTCCACTTT
14 TRBJ1-3 - - TRBV29-1 CSVALGGGGNTIYF TGCAGCGTTGCACTAGGGGGTGGCGGAAACACCATATATTTT
18 TRBJ2-1 - TRBD2 TRBV10-3 CAISESGSSGRGYDEQFF TGTGCCATCAGTGAGTCGGGGTCTAGCGGGAGGGGCTACGACGAGCAGTTCTTC
16 TRBJ2-3 - TRBD2 TRBV6-2/TRBV6-3 CASSSRLAGPTDTQYF TGTGCCAGCAGTAGCAGACTAGCGGGGCCTACTGATACGCAGTATTTT
16 TRBJ2-2 - TRBD2 TRBV9 CASSGATSVNTGELFF TGTGCCAGCAGCGGGGCGACTAGCGTGAACACCGGGGAGCTGTTTTTT
13 TRBJ2-7 - TRBD1 TRBV28 CASFGQGKYEQYF TGTGCCAGCTTTGGACAGGGGAAATACGAGCAGTACTTC
15 TRBJ2-5 once - TRBV7-8 CASSLARHSQETQYF TGTGCCAGCAGCTTAGCGAGGCACTCCCAAGAGACCCAGTACTTC
15 TRBJ1-2 - - TRBV6-5 CASTPQGIANYGYTF TGTGCCAGCACCCCCCAGGGGATAGCTAACTATGGCTACACCTTC
12 TRBJ2-1 - - TRBV15 CATSRENNEQFF TGTGCCACCAGCAGGGAAAACAATGAGCAGTTCTTC
13 TRBJ1-6 - - TRBV30 CAWSVRRASPLHF TGTGCCTGGAGTGTACGGCGGGCTTCACCCCTCCACTTT
15 TRBJ2-1 - TRBD2 TRBV9 CASSVGAGGTNEQFF TGTGCCAGCAGCGTAGGAGCGGGGGGGACTAATGAGCAGTTCTTC
14 TRBJ1-2 - - TRBV7-9 CASSRRDLYDGYTF TGTGCCAGCAGCCGCCGGGACCTCTATGATGGCTACACCTTC
17 TRBJ2-5 - - TRBV19 CASSPPIEQGDQETQYF TGTGCCAGTAGTCCTCCCATCGAACAGGGCGATCAAGAGACCCAGTACTTC
14 TRBJ2-7 few - TRBV5-1 CASSLGPSMYEQYF TGCGCCAGCAGCTTGGGACCGTCCATGTACGAGCAGTACTTC
17 TRBJ2-5 few - TRBV28 CASRLDGGAGLEETQYF TGTGCCAGCAGGCTTGATGGTGGAGCGGGCTTAGAAGAGACCCAGTACTTC
15 TRBJ2-7 once - TRBV19 CASNLRRDPSYEQYF TGTGCCAGTAACCTCCGACGGGACCCATCCTACGAGCAGTACTTC
15 TRBJ2-7 - - TRBV14 CASSLIEDSSWEQYF TGTGCCAGCAGCCTAATCGAGGACTCTAGCTGGGAGCAGTACTTC
16 TRBJ2-1 - - TRBV4-3 CASSQDDREGWDEQFF TGCGCCAGCAGCCAAGACGACAGGGAGGGTTGGGATGAGCAGTTCTTC
16 TRBJ2-1 - TRBD2 TRBV12-5 CASGLGLAASYNEQFF TGTGCTAGTGGTTTGGGACTAGCGGCCTCCTACAATGAGCAGTTCTTC
13 TRBJ1-2 - - TRBV27 CASSFQGEDGYTF TGTGCCAGCAGTTTTCAGGGTGAGGATGGCTACACCTTC
14 TRBJ2-5 - - TRBV7-9 CASSLSAYGETQYF TGTGCCAGCAGCTTATCCGCATATGGGGAGACCCAGTACTTC
13 TRBJ2-5 - - TRBV10-3 CAIRDGPQETQYF TGTGCCATCAGGGACGGTCCCCAAGAGACCCAGTACTTC
16 TRBJ1-1 - - TRBV7-2 CASSLAGAALNTEAFF TGTGCCAGCAGCTTAGCGGGGGCAGCCCTGAACACTGAAGCTTTCTTT
14 TRBJ1-2 - - TRBV5-6 CASSGVLLTGGYTF TGTGCCAGCAGCGGTGTCTTATTGACGGGAGGCTACACCTTC
12 TRBJ1-2 - - TRBV30 CAWSGGGDGYTF TGTGCCTGGAGTGGGGGGGGAGATGGCTACACCTTC
13 TRBJ2-7 - - TRBV12-3/TRBV12-4 CASSWGFSYEQYF TGTGCCAGCAGTTGGGGGTTCTCCTACGAGCAGTACTTC
15 TRBJ2-1 - TRBD1 TRBV4-2 CASSQTRTGGNEQFF TGTGCCAGCAGCCAGACCAGGACAGGGGGTAATGAGCAGTTCTTC
12 TRBJ2-5 - - TRBV7-9 CASSFGGETQYF TGTGCCAGCAGCTTTGGGGGAGAGACCCAGTACTTC
13 TRBJ1-2 - - TRBV14 CASRDTLNYGYTF TGTGCCAGCAGGGACACCTTAAACTATGGCTACACCTTC
14 TRBJ1-2 - - TRBV6-2/TRBV6-3 CASSYSGGRRGYTF TGTGCCAGCAGTTACTCGGGAGGTCGTCGGGGCTACACCTTC
12 TRBJ2-1 - - TRBV6-6 CASRQGGNEQFF TGTGCCAGCCGTCAAGGGGGTAATGAGCAGTTCTTC
14 TRBJ2-2 - - TRBV5-1 CASSFGQLNGELFF TGCGCCAGCAGCTTCGGACAGTTGAACGGGGAGCTGTTTTTT
12 TRBJ2-3 - - TRBV7-8 CASSPEPDTQYF TGTGCCAGCAGCCCAGAACCAGATACGCAGTATTTT
18 TRBJ2-3 - TRBD1 TRBV2 CASSVPLGDRGDTDTQYF TGTGCCAGCAGTGTCCCTTTAGGGGACAGGGGGGACACAGATACGCAGTATTTT
12 TRBJ2-3 - - TRBV9 CASSVATDTQYF TGTGCCAGCAGCGTAGCCACAGATACGCAGTATTTT
15 TRBJ1-6 once - TRBV7-3 CASSQRAGVGSPLHF TGTGCCAGCAGCCAACGGGCGGGAGTTGGTTCACCCCTCCACTTT
16 TRBJ2-4 - TRBD1 TRBV28 CASSSSSVTGGNIQYF TGTGCCAGCAGTTCATCGAGCGTGACAGGGGGAAACATTCAGTACTTC
13 TRBJ2-5 - - TRBV7-9 CASSLVPGETQYF TGTGCCAGCAGCTTAGTGCCGGGGGAGACCCAGTACTTC
15 TRBJ1-1 - - TRBV19 CASSIEDRGGTEAFF TGTGCCAGTAGTATAGAGGACAGAGGGGGCACTGAAGCTTTCTTT
11 TRBJ2-3 - TRBD2 TRBV30 CAKREMDTQYF TGTGCCAAGCGGGAGATGGATACGCAGTATTTT
13 TRBJ1-5 few - TRBV7-9 CASSPDSHQPQHF TGTGCCAGCAGCCCAGACAGCCATCAGCCCCAGCATTTT
11 TRBJ2-1 - - TRBV12-5 CASAFHNEQFF TGTGCTAGTGCTTTCCACAATGAGCAGTTCTTC
15 TRBJ2-5 - TRBD2 TRBV5-8 CASGRLAGAGETQYF TGTGCCAGCGGGCGACTAGCGGGGGCTGGGGAGACCCAGTACTTC
12 TRBJ2-7 once - TRBV12-3/TRBV12-4 CASGGLGDEQYF TGTGCCAGCGGCGGTCTGGGGGACGAGCAGTACTTC
17 TRBJ2-7 - TRBD2 TRBV28 CASSLFKILAGESEQYF TGTGCCAGCAGTTTATTTAAGATTCTAGCGGGGGAAAGCGAGCAGTACTTC
15 TRBJ1-1 - TRBD1 TRBV4-1 CASSPGEGANTEAFF TGCGCCAGCAGCCCGGGAGAGGGGGCGAACACTGAAGCTTTCTTT
15 TRBJ2-1 - TRBD1 TRBV7-3 CASSLGQGSYNEQFF TGTGCCAGCAGCTTAGGACAGGGAAGCTACAATGAGCAGTTCTTC
14 TRBJ1-5 - - TRBV28 CASSPPGGPWPQHF TGTGCCAGCAGCCCCCCGGGGGGGCCCTGGCCCCAGCATTTT
13 TRBJ1-2 - TRBD1 TRBV3-1/TRBV3-2 CASSSGTAYGYTF TGTGCCAGCAGCTCCGGGACAGCCTATGGCTACACCTTC